This T cell receptor beta chain was retrieved from a study of CD8+ T cells in alopecia areata. The treatment denotes: oral pan-JAK inhibitor, 5-10 mg twice daily. In this sample, this clone turned up once. Germline values: CDR1 ENHRY, CDR2 SYGVKD. CDR3 length: 14 residues. The V segment lost 5 bases and the J segment 4 bases; nucleotides outside the gene matches: 3. cDNA prepared by RNA extraction and subsequent reverse transcription served as the template for sequencing. Only in-frame clones appear in the TCRdb table, and some are missing; sequencing was by immunoSEQ multiplex PCR. In the table there are 200,000 to 250,000 clones, roughly three fifths of which are singletons.

The gene calls are TRBV10-3 and TRBJ2-2; 8 bases are a match to TRBD1. The sequencing here drew on CD4+ T cells sorted from blood, taken between weeks 43 and 45, from a patient treated with tofacitinib. This clonotype was obtained from a human donor with alopecia areata. CDR3 in amino acids: CAISRDRFTGELFF. The CDR3 bases are TGTGCCATCAGTAGGGACAGGTTCACCGGGGAGCTGTTTTTT.